This T cell receptor (beta chain) was documented in a study of shared clonotypes between healthy human individuals. Naivety among CD8 cells was defined by CD45RO negativity and positive CCR7 selection, thereby excluding terminally differentiated effector memory CD45RA+ cells. This table comes from immunoSEQ multiplex PCR, and its TCRdb copy is limited to in-frame clones, with some not included. This table has over 2,000,000 clones, just over 90% appearing once. This sequence was found in a man in his late teens or twenties in good health. Some clones in this sample may be carry-over from other donors' samples. Sequences were obtained from naive CD8+ T cells from PBMCs.

CDR3 in DNA: TGCGCCAGCAGCCAGTACTACGTCCCTTCCTACGAGCAGTACTTC. This translates into CASSQYYVPSYEQYF. The chain is built from TRBV4-1 and TRBJ2-7; D not resolved. This CDR3 has 15 residues. V was cut by 3 bases and J by 1 base, with 13 bases left in between. Germline V gene sequence: CDR1 MGHRA, CDR2 YSYEKL.